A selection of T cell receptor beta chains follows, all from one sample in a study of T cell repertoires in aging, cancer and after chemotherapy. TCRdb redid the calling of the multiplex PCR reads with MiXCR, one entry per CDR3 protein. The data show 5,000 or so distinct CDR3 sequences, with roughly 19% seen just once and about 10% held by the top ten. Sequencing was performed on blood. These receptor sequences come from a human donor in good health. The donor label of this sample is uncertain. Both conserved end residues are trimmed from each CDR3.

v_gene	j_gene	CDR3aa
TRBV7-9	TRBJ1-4	ASSLDRVVGEKLF
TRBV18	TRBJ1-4	ASSPQTLLLTTNEKLF
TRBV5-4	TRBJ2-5	ASRRYADQETQY
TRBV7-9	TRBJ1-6	ASSLDTETGDNSPLH
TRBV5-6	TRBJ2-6	ASSISRLFPLSGANVLT
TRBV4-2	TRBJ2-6	ASSQSGSSSGANVLT
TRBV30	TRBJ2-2	AWSVGLEPGELF
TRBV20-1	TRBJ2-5	SARTGGYQETQY
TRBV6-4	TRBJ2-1	ASSDRGHNEQF
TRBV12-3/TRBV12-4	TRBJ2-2	ASSLQLRLGGELF